The 21 T cell receptor beta chains given below trace back to one sample, sequenced in a study of identical twins. TCRdb independently ran MiXCR on the 5' RACE reads; one entry per CDR3 protein. The sample records about 300,000 distinct CDR3 sequences, about 12% being singletons. Another study also made use of these data, one on yellow fever vaccine responses in identical twins.

What was sequenced was CD8+ T cells sorted from blood. All receptors derive from a woman aged 18-29 years in good health.

The chain links TRBV20-1 to TRBJ2-1; 7 bases match TRBD2. The CDR3 covers 15 residues. Germline CDR1 DFQATT, CDR2 SNEGSKA (reference sequence). The V segment lost 6 bases and the J segment 0 bases; nucleotides outside the gene matches: 8. The chain's CDR3 is CSAPHGGSSYNEQFF. CDR3 coding DNA: TGCAGTGCCCCCCACGGCGGGAGCTCCTACAATGAGCAGTTCTTC.

J is TRBJ1-6 and V is TRBV7-8, with D unclear. The CDR3 is 15 amino acids. Germline assignment: CDR1 SGHVS and CDR2 FQNEAQ. V was shortened by 1 base and J by 5 bases, with 9 bases between the two germline ends. The CDR3 is CASSLGVGDNSPLHF. Written as DNA, the CDR3 is TGTGCCAGCAGCTTAGGTGTGGGCGATAATTCACCCCTCCACTTT.

This clonotype was seen only a few times. The chain uses TRBV11-1 and TRBJ2-5, with D perhaps matching TRBD1 (5 bases). The CDR3 extends over 19 amino acids. Between the trimmed V and J ends, which lost 1 base and 0 bases, there was a span of 21 bases. Looked up from germline, CDR1 is SGHAT and CDR2 is FQDESV (reference sequence). In DNA form, the CDR3 reads TGTGCCAGCAGCTTAGACAGGTATCCCCCCTTGGGGCACCAAGAGACCCAGTACTTC. This translates into CASSLDRYPPLGHQETQYF.

V gene TRBV7-9 combines with J gene TRBJ2-3, with TRBD2 matching 10 bases. The CDR3 is 15 amino acids. Germline V gene data show CDR1 as SEHNR and CDR2 as FQNEAQ (reference sequence). Trimming at V came to 5 bases and at J to 4 bases, leaving 6 bases not matched to a gene. This CDR3 is CASSRSGGASDTQYF. As DNA, the CDR3 is TGTGCCAGCAGCCGAAGCGGGGGGGCATCAGATACGCAGTATTTT.

This clonotype was recorded a few times. The chain links TRBV11-1 to TRBJ2-1, with 8 nucleotides matching TRBD2. J gave up 0 bases and V 0 bases, and 13 bases lay outside the gene matches. There are 20 residues in the CDR3. Germline CDR1 and CDR2: SGHAT and FQDESV (reference sequence). The CDR3, as DNA: TGTGCCAGCAGCTTAGCCTCCCTACTAGCGGAACAAAGCTCCTACAATGAGCAGTTCTTC. Residues: CASSLASLLAEQSSYNEQFF. Full variable domain (missing parts from reference TRBV11-1 and TRBJ2-1): EAEVAQSPRYKITEKSQAVAFWCDPISGHATLYWYRQILGQGPELLVQFQDESVVDDSQLPKDRFSAERLKGVDSTLKIQPAELGDSAMYLCASSLASLLAEQSSYNEQFFGPGTRLTVL.

The gene calls are TRBV7-8 and TRBJ2-1; D not certain. The V end was cut by 2 bases, the J end by 8 bases, with 7 bases between. This CDR3 is built from 12 residues. Germline V gene lookup returns CDR1 SGHVS and CDR2 FQNEAQ. CDR3 residues: CASSLNSHEQFF. The CDR3 DNA reads as TGTGCCAGCAGCTTAAATTCCCATGAGCAGTTCTTC.

This clonotype was recorded only once. The genes are TRBV6-5 and TRBJ2-1; 14 bases align to TRBD2. Germline CDR1 is MNHEY and CDR2 is SVGAGI. V trimming: 2 bases; J trimming: 8 bases; junction bases outside the gene matches: 2. The length of the CDR3 is 15 residues. DNA of the CDR3: TGTGCCAGCAGTTACGGACTAGCGGGGGGCTATGAGCAGTTCTTC. Translating it yields CASSYGLAGGYEQFF.

This clonotype was found a few times. The V call is TRBV19, the J call TRBJ2-1, with D possibly being TRBD2 (6 bases). Germline-derived CDR1 and CDR2 are LNHDA and SQIVND (reference sequence). V lost 3 bases and J 3 bases, leaving 12 bases between the germline ends. There are 15 residues in the CDR3. This CDR3 is CASSISLASYNEQFF. CDR3 DNA: TGTGCCAGTAGTATCTCGCTAGCGAGCTACAATGAGCAGTTCTTC.

The rearrangement uses TRBV7-8 and TRBJ2-3; TRBD2 matches at 13 bases. Losses at the gene ends were 5 bases for V and 8 bases for J; bases not matched to a gene: 16. This CDR3 has 18 amino acids. CDR1 is SGHVS and CDR2 is FQNEAQ in the germline V gene. CDR3 bases: TGTGCCAGCAGCAAGCCACGGACTAGCGGGGGTACCACTGGTACGCAGTATTTT. Its translation is CASSKPRTSGGTTGTQYF.

There are many counts of this clonotype. The rearrangement links TRBV15 to TRBJ2-3; 12 nucleotides align to TRBD2. CDR1 LNHNV and CDR2 YYDKDF come from the germline V gene (reference sequence). The CDR3 sequence is 17 residues long. V gave up 4 bases and J gave up 8 bases; unmatched junction bases: 13. The CDR3 DNA is TGTGCCACCAGCATCAGGACTAGCGGGATACAAGGGGGTACGCAGTATTTT. It encodes CATSIRTSGIQGGTQYF.

The chain links TRBV28 to TRBJ2-5, with no clear D. Germline CDR1 and CDR2: MDHEN and SYDVKM. Trimming left V 5 bases short and J 5 bases short, with 12 bases between. CDR3 size: 13 residues. The DNA of the CDR3 is TGTGCCAGCAGTCCAGAGGCTGTGGAGACCCAGTACTTC. This encodes CASSPEAVETQYF. The full variable domain, rest sourced from reference TRBV28 and TRBJ2-5, is DVKVTQSSRYLVKRTGEKVFLECVQDMDHENMFWYRQDPGLGLRLIYFSYDVKMKEKGDIPEGYSVSREKKERFSLILESASTNQTSMYLCASSPEAVETQYFGPGTRLLVL.

CDR3 in DNA: TGCAGTACCCAAATGTGGACGGCTCTAGGCACAGATACGCAGTATTTT. Translating gives CSTQMWTALGTDTQYF. The J gene is TRBJ2-3, the V gene TRBV20-1; D call uncertain. This CDR3 spans 16 amino acids. Germline V CDR1 and CDR2: DFQATT, SNEGSKA (reference sequence). Deletions cut 8 bases from V and 1 base from J, with 22 bases between.

This clonotype was recorded a few times. The rearrangement joins TRBV21-1 to TRBJ2-1. TRBV21-1 is flagged as a pseudogene. The CDR3 is made up of 14 amino acids. This chain's CDR3 is CASSKGAIYNEQFF. The CDR3 bases are TGTGCCAGCAGCAAAGGGGCTATCTACAATGAGCAGTTCTTC.

The rearrangement joins TRBV12-3 or TRBV12-4 to TRBJ2-1; 9 nucleotides agree with TRBD2. The CDR3 length is 15 residues. The V and J ends lost 1 base and 7 bases, in that order; junction bases with no gene match: 5. The CDR3 loop is CASSLVGGRGNEQFF. CDR3 nucleotide sequence: TGTGCCAGCAGTTTAGTCGGCGGGAGGGGGAATGAGCAGTTCTTC.

The sample holds one count of this clonotype. The limits of the CDR3 on the DNA are not certain, so only TCRdb's listed CDR3 is given. The V call is TRBV7-6, the J call TRBJ2-2; TRBD1 is the table's D call, not checked against the DNA. 22 amino acids form the CDR3, both terminal residues included. Germline V lookup: CDR1 SGHVS, CDR2 FNYEAQ. CDR3 region: CATAMYRCATTHWRGCTGELFF.

This clonotype came up many times. Here the CDR3 reads CASSPSNNEQFF. CDR3 in DNA: TGCGCCAGCAGCCCCTCAAACAATGAGCAGTTCTTC. V usage is TRBV4-1 and J usage is TRBJ2-1; no definite D call. This CDR3 contains 12 residues. The ends were cut back, 4 bases at V and 5 bases at J, with 6 bases in the middle. Germline loops: CDR1 MGHRA, CDR2 YSYEKL.

This rearrangement joins TRBV23-1 to TRBJ2-7, with a possible D match to TRBD2 (7 bases). TRBV23-1 is identified as an open reading frame with a role that is uncertain. V dropped 3 bases and J dropped 4 bases, with 16 bases sitting between them. The CDR3 has 15 residues. The CDR3 DNA is TGCGCCAGCAGTCACTTAACAGGGAGGGGATACGAGCAGTACTTC. It translates to CASSHLTGRGYEQYF.

This clonotype was detected a few times. The V call is TRBV9, the J call TRBJ1-1; no definite D call. The CDR3 totals 10 residues. V was pared by 7 bases and J by 5 bases, with 6 bases between. Per the germline V gene, CDR1 is SGDLS and CDR2 is YYNGEE. This CDR3 reads CASDRTEAFF. As DNA, the CDR3 is TGTGCCAGCGATCGTACTGAAGCTTTCTTT.

This clonotype has ten or more counts. The genes are TRBV11-2 and TRBJ2-7; TRBD2 might be the D (5 bases). Germline values: CDR1 SGHAT, CDR2 FQNNGV. The V and J ends lost 4 bases and 0 bases respectively, with 13 bases between them. There are 15 residues in the CDR3. CDR3 in amino acids: CASSSIVGSSYEQYV. For the CDR3, the DNA is TGTGCCAGCAGCTCTATCGTAGGGAGCTCCTACGAGCAGTACGTC.

This clonotype was observed many times. This chain connects TRBV27 to TRBJ2-1; unclear D gene. V dropped 3 bases and J dropped 6 bases, with 6 bases sitting between them. The germline CDR1 and CDR2 sequences are MNHEY and SMNVEV (reference sequence). This CDR3 comprises 12 residues. The CDR3 sequence: CASSFAGNEQFF. Here the CDR3 DNA reads TGTGCCAGCAGTTTTGCAGGCAATGAGCAGTTCTTC.

The sample holds a few counts of this clonotype. CDR3 in amino acids: CASSLGLATYNEQFF. The CDR3 DNA sequence: TGCGCCAGCAGCTTAGGCCTAGCGACCTACAATGAGCAGTTCTTC. V is TRBV5-1 and J is TRBJ2-1, with D tentatively TRBD2 (6 bases). The V and J ends lost 2 bases and 2 bases respectively, with 11 bases between them. The CDR3 runs to 15 residues. Germline V gives CDR1 SGHRS, CDR2 YFSETQ.